Sequencing of this TCR beta chain was carried out in a study of CD8 T cell repertoires and HIV-1 epitope variants. Study overall: Control wells had CMV/EBV/flu peptides, negative Ebola AY9, or no peptide.

Study conclusions and caveats: Some ten TCR beta clonotypes were antigen-specific, more than five apparently recognizing autologous or escape variants.

Germline V gives CDR1 SGHDT, CDR2 YYEEEE. CDR3 length: 16 amino acids. The V and J ends lost 4 bases and 3 bases respectively, with 16 bases between them. A single count supports this clone. The antigen remains unidentified. Repertoires were generated with immunoSEQ multiplex PCR, while TCRdb's copy carries only in-frame clones and drops some. Of some 4,900 clones listed, around 60% are singletons. J is TRBJ2-2 and V is TRBV5-6; possibly TRBD2 for D (7 bases). This sequence was found in a male donor with HIV. Sequenced material: cultured CD8+ T cells derived from PBMCs. As DNA, the CDR3 is TGTGCCAGCAGCCTAGGGGGGGCCTCCTACACCGGGGAGCTGTTTTTT. Protein product: CASSLGGASYTGELFF.